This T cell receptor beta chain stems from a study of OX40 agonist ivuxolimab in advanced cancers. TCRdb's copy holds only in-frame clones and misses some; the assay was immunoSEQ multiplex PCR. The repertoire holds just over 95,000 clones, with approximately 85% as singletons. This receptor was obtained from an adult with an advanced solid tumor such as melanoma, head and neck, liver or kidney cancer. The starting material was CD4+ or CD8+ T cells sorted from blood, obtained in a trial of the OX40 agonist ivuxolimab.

CDR3 nucleotides: TGTGCCAGCAGCTTATTCTACGAGCAGTACTTC. It codes for CASSLFYEQYF. This chain connects TRBV7-9 to TRBJ2-7; D unclear. CDR3 size: 11 residues. Germline CDR1 is SEHNR and CDR2 is FQNEAQ (reference sequence). Trimming left V 2 bases short and J 3 bases short, with 2 bases between.